Following are 22 T cell receptor beta chains from one sample sequenced in a study of blood T cell repertoires in COVID-19. Clones were sequenced by immunoSEQ multiplex PCR, and TCRdb holds only the in-frame ones, with some missing. Among some 150,000 clones, about 85% were seen once, and the ten largest hold about 2.6%. Sequenced sample: peripheral blood. These receptor sequences come from a human donor with acute or convalescent COVID-19. The donor label of this sample is uncertain.

This CDR3 reads CASSSPWGGSDTQYF. The CDR3 DNA reads TGTGCCAGCAGCTCCCCCTGGGGGGGCTCAGATACGCAGTATTTT. The chain couples TRBV13 to TRBJ2-3, with D tentatively TRBD2 (7 bases). This CDR3 is built from 15 residues. Germline V lookup: CDR1 PRHDT, CDR2 FYEKMQ (reference sequence). V dropped 4 bases and J dropped 4 bases, with 15 bases sitting between them. Full variable domain (outside the CDR3, taken from reference TRBV13 and TRBJ2-3): AAGVIQSPRHLIKEKRETATLKCYPIPRHDTVYWYQQGPGQDPQFLISFYEKMQSDKGSIPDRFSAQQFSDYHSELNMSSLELGDSALYFCASSSPWGGSDTQYFGPGTRLTVL.

The CDR3 DNA reads TGTGCCAGCAGTGTTAGCGGGGGGGCCTTAAATGAGCAGTTCTTC. Its translation: CASSVSGGALNEQFF. This sequence joins TRBV25-1 and TRBJ2-1; TRBD2 agrees at 11 bases. The junction had 6 bases not matched to a gene; V was cut back by 4 bases and J by 7 bases. The germline gives CDR1 MGHDK, CDR2 SYGVNS. The CDR3 has 15 residues.

A single count supports this clone. This chain uses TRBV6-4 with TRBJ2-3; 8 nucleotides match TRBD1. V shed 5 bases and J 3 bases; nucleotides not matched to a gene: 4. The CDR3 totals 14 residues. The V gene's germline CDR1 is MRHNA and CDR2 SNTAGT. CDR3 residues: CASSRDRGTDTQYF. Here the CDR3 DNA reads TGTGCCAGCAGTAGAGACAGGGGTACAGATACGCAGTATTTT.

This chain's CDR3 is CAWSVELAGGGVSGELFF. In nucleotides, the CDR3 is TGTGCCTGGAGTGTAGAACTAGCGGGAGGAGGGGTGTCCGGGGAGCTGTTTTTT. This chain uses TRBV30 with TRBJ2-2; 12 bases are a match to TRBD2. Germline values: CDR1 GTSNPN, CDR2 SVGIG (reference sequence). The CDR3 is 18 amino acids. V lost 0 bases and J lost 6; bases outside the gene matches: 11.

The chain carries TRBV5-3 and TRBJ2-7; 7 bases align to TRBD2. TRBV5-3 is flagged as an ORF with uncertain function. The CDR3 length is 17 residues. The V segment lost 1 base and the J segment 5 bases; nucleotides outside the gene matches: 15. The CDR3 bases are TGTGCCAGAAGCTTGATAGGTGGGAGGGAATTTCTTGACGAGCAGTACGTC. Translated, it gives CARSLIGGREFLDEQYV.

This clone was observed a single time. The chain carries TRBV5-8 and TRBJ2-7; weak D call: TRBD2 (6 bases). Germline V CDR1 and CDR2: SGHTS, YDEGEE. This CDR3 has 15 residues. V shed 4 bases and J shed 4 bases, with 18 bases lying between them. CDR3 protein: CASSRGAGTGYEQYV. The CDR3 DNA is TGTGCCAGCAGCCGCGGCGCGGGGACGGGGTACGAGCAGTACGTC.

Within the sample, this clone is medium-sized (0.01 to 0.1%). The J gene is TRBJ2-1, the V gene TRBV6-5; 7 bases are a match to TRBD2. This CDR3 region has 13 residues. Germline CDR1 MNHEY, CDR2 SVGAGI. The J segment lost 3 bases and the V segment lost 10 bases, leaving 6 bases of the junction unmatched. The CDR3 region is CATGRWVYNEQFF. The CDR3 nucleotides read TGTGCCACCGGGAGGTGGGTCTACAATGAGCAGTTCTTC.

For the CDR3, the DNA is TGCGCCAGCAGCCGCATAGCGGGTAGGAACACCGGGGAGCTGTTTTTT. Its translation is CASSRIAGRNTGELFF. The rearrangement links TRBV4-3 to TRBJ2-2; 7 bases align to TRBD2. The CDR3 runs 16 residues. With V trimmed by 4 bases and J by 1 base, 6 bases remained unmatched. Germline V CDR1 and CDR2: LGHNA, YSLEER.

This chain joins TRBV19 and TRBJ2-4; a weak D match, TRBD2 (7 bases). Deletions cut 3 bases from V and 3 bases from J, with 24 bases between. Germline V gene lookup returns CDR1 LNHDA and CDR2 SQIVND (reference sequence). The length of the CDR3 is 19 residues. The CDR3 DNA reads as TGTGCCAGTAGTATGGGGGGGGGACGGACAGATCTAGGCAAAAACATTCAGTACTTC. It is translated as CASSMGGGRTDLGKNIQYF.

V is TRBV28 and J is TRBJ2-2, with D possibly being TRBD2 (6 bases). V was trimmed by 3 bases and J by 6 bases, leaving 14 bases between them. Germline V gene sequence: CDR1 MDHEN, CDR2 SYDVKM. The length of the CDR3 is 15 residues. The CDR3 reads CASSFSMGLPGELFF. The CDR3, as DNA: TGTGCCAGCAGTTTCTCGATGGGACTCCCCGGGGAGCTGTTTTTT.

The rearrangement joins TRBV7-9 to TRBJ1-6, with 8 bases identical to TRBD1. Germline-derived CDR1 and CDR2 are SEHNR and FQNEAQ (reference sequence). Trimming removed 5 bases from V and 6 bases from J; junction bases left unmatched: 9. The CDR3 runs to 16 residues. CDR3 sequence (DNA): TGTGCCAGCAGCGCCCAGGGGGCCGCACTTAATTCACCCCTCCACTTT. Protein: CASSAQGAALNSPLHF.

V is TRBV5-8 and J is TRBJ2-5; D unresolved. The CDR3 runs 15 residues. The V gene's germline CDR1 is SGHTS and CDR2 YDEGEE. V was trimmed by 3 bases and J by 4 bases, leaving 16 bases between them. In DNA form, the CDR3 reads TGTGCCAGCAGCTCGAGCTGGGCGATTTCAGAGACCCAGTACTTC. It is translated as CASSSSWAISETQYF.

In its sample, this clone was seen a few times. This chain uses TRBV14 with TRBJ2-2; TRBD1 matches 7 bases. This CDR3 has 17 residues. Trimming cost V 4 bases and J 1 base; bases outside gene matches: 9. Germline CDR1 and CDR2: SGHDN and FVKESK. DNA of the CDR3: TGTGCCAGCAGCCCGGGCAGGGGGTACAAGAACACCGGGGAGCTGTTTTTT. Residues: CASSPGRGYKNTGELFF.

This chain connects TRBV9 to TRBJ1-1; TRBD1 matches 7 bases. Germline trimming cut 4 bases from V and 5 bases from J; bases unmatched to any gene: 8. The CDR3 length is 14 residues. The germline CDR1 and CDR2 sequences are SGDLS and YYNGEE. CDR3 bases: TGTGCCAGCAGCAGGACAGGTTTCGGGACTGAAGCTTTCTTT. Translation gives CASSRTGFGTEAFF.

Notes on this clone: Different DNA sequences within this sample yield the same CDR3. This rearrangement joins TRBV7-2 to TRBJ2-5; TRBD1 matches at 8 bases. Per germline, CDR1 SGHTA and CDR2 FQGNSA. Losses at the gene ends were 1 base for V and 5 bases for J; bases not matched to a gene: 9. CDR3 length: 16 amino acids. CDR3 loop: CASSLEGQGARETQYF. The CDR3 nucleotides read TGTGCCAGCAGCTTAGAGGGGCAGGGGGCCAGGGAGACCCAGTACTTC.

The rearrangement joins TRBV7-9 to TRBJ2-7; tentative D call: TRBD1 (5 bases). The CDR3 totals 14 residues. Trimming shortened V by 4 bases and J by 4 bases, and 14 bases separated the two germline ends. Germline lookup yields CDR1 SEHNR and CDR2 FQNEAQ (reference sequence). In nucleotides, the CDR3 is TGTGCCAGCAGCTCAAGGGGCGGAAAATACGAGCAGTACTTC. This encodes CASSSRGGKYEQYF. Using reference TRBV7-9 and TRBJ2-7 for the parts outside the CDR3, the full variable domain is DTGVSQNPRHKITKRGQNVTFRCDPISEHNRLYWYRQTLGQGPEFLTYFQNEAQLEKSRLLSDRFSAERPKGSFSTLEIQRTEQGDSAMYLCASSSRGGKYEQYFGPGTRLTVT.

The chain carries TRBV28 and TRBJ1-2; the D gene is possibly TRBD1 (5 bases). Germline V gene data show CDR1 as MDHEN and CDR2 as SYDVKM. This CDR3 has 12 residues. Trimming took 3 bases from V and 5 from J, leaving 7 bases between them. The CDR3 loop reads CASSLGGYGYTF. DNA of the CDR3: TGTGCCAGCAGTTTGGGGGGATATGGCTACACCTTC.

The chain uses TRBV6-5 and TRBJ1-2; no reliable D call. Trimming pared 6 bases from V and 3 bases from J, leaving 14 bases between. CDR1 MNHEY and CDR2 SVGAGI come from the germline V gene. The CDR3 runs to 14 residues. This chain's CDR3 is CASSRPGVDYGYTF. The DNA for the CDR3 is TGTGCCAGCAGCAGACCGGGAGTGGACTATGGCTACACCTTC.

The gene calls are TRBV7-2 and TRBJ1-2, with 7 bases lining up with TRBD1. The CDR3 is 14 amino acids. Germline-derived CDR1 and CDR2 are SGHTA and FQGNSA. Unmatched junction bases numbered 3, after V lost 1 base and J lost 4 bases. Here the CDR3 reads CASSLETGAYGYTF. CDR3 in DNA: TGTGCCAGCAGCTTAGAAACAGGGGCCTATGGCTACACCTTC.

The gene calls are TRBV9 and TRBJ1-2; unclear D gene. Germline V CDR1 and CDR2: SGDLS, YYNGEE. V was pared by 3 bases and J by 3 bases, with 27 bases between. The CDR3 runs 19 residues. CDR3 residues: CASSGGEVSPRVVYYGYTF. The CDR3 DNA is TGTGCCAGCAGCGGCGGTGAGGTGTCCCCCCGGGTCGTCTACTATGGCTACACCTTC.

A word on this clone: The junction departs from germline at one end; a sequencing error may be responsible. The chain joins TRBV7-7 to TRBJ2-7; 10 nucleotides match TRBD1. Germline V gene lookup returns CDR1 SSHAT and CDR2 FNYEAQ (reference sequence). The CDR3 runs to 15 residues. This chain's CDR3 is CASSLGTGEIYEQYF. The CDR3 DNA reads as TGTGCTAGCAGCCTCGGGACAGGGGAAATCTACGAGCAGTACTTC.

V gene TRBV6-2 or TRBV6-3 combines with J gene TRBJ1-3; no definite D call. Per germline, CDR1 MNHEY and CDR2 SVGEGT. V lost 2 bases and J 2 bases, leaving 7 bases between the germline ends. The CDR3 has 14 residues. The DNA for the CDR3 is TGTGCCAGCAGTTACCTTCGGGCTGGAAACACCATATATTTT. This gives the protein CASSYLRAGNTIYF.